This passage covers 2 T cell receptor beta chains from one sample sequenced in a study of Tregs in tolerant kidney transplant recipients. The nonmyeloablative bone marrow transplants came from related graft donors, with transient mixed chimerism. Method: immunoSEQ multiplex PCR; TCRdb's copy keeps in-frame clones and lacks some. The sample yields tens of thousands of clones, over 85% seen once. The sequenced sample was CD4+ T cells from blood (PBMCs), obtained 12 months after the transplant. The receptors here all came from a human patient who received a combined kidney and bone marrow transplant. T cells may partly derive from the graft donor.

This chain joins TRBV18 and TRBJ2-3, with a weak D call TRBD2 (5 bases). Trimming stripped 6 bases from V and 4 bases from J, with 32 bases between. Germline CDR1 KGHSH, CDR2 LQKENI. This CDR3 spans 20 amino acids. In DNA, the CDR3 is TGTGCCAGCTCCCACGGTCAACGGATCCGGGAAGAGGCAACCGCAGATACGCAGTATTTT. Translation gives CASSHGQRIREEATADTQYF. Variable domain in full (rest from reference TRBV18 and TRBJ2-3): NAGVMQNPRHLVRRRGQEARLRCSPMKGHSHVYWYRQLPEEGLKFMVYLQKENIIDESGMPKERFSAEFPKEGPSILRIQQVVRGDSAAYFCASSHGQRIREEATADTQYFGPGTRLTVL.

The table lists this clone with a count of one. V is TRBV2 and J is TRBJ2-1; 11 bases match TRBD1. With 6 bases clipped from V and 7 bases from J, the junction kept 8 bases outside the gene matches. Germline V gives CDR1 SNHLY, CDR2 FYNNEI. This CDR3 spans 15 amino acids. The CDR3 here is CASSLRTGGGNEQFF. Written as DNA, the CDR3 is TGTGCCAGCAGCCTAAGGACAGGGGGCGGAAATGAGCAGTTCTTC.